Presented here are 5 T cell receptor beta chains from one specimen sequenced in a study of identical twins. One entry per CDR3 protein results from TCRdb running MiXCR on the 5' RACE reads. The data show 420,000 or so distinct CDR3 sequences, roughly 18% seen once. Source material: naive T cells sorted from blood. These receptors were collected from a man in his fifties in good health.

This clonotype was recorded a few times. The rearrangement joins TRBV7-9 to TRBJ2-2, with a tentative D call TRBD2 (5 bases). The CDR3 is 15 amino acids. V was cut by 6 bases and J by 5 bases, with 16 bases left in between. Looked up from germline, CDR1 is SEHNR and CDR2 is FQNEAQ (reference sequence). CDR3 amino acids: CASRKREGSTGELFF. CDR3 in DNA: TGTGCCAGCAGGAAACGGGAAGGGTCTACCGGGGAGCTGTTTTTT. Full variable domain (rest looked up from reference TRBV7-9 and TRBJ2-2): DTGVSQNPRHKITKRGQNVTFRCDPISEHNRLYWYRQTLGQGPEFLTYFQNEAQLEKSRLLSDRFSAERPKGSFSTLEIQRTEQGDSAMYLCASRKREGSTGELFFGEGSRLTVL.

V gene TRBV9 combines with J gene TRBJ2-3, with a tentative D call TRBD1 (6 bases). In germline, CDR1 is SGDLS, CDR2 YYNGEE. The CDR3 has 15 amino acids. Between the trimmed V and J ends, which lost 0 bases and 3 bases, there was a span of 11 bases. CDR3: CASSVVWGPTDTQYF. In DNA, the CDR3 is TGTGCCAGCAGCGTAGTCTGGGGGCCTACAGATACGCAGTATTTT.

This clonotype was detected a few times. The chain uses TRBV5-1 and TRBJ2-1, with 9 nucleotides matching TRBD1. The CDR3 is 16 residues long. CDR1 SGHRS and CDR2 YFSETQ come from the germline V gene. The junction had 10 bases not matched to a gene; V was cut back by 3 bases and J by 6 bases. The CDR3 region has the DNA TGCGCCAGCAGCTCCCTGACAGGGGGGGTACGCAATGAGCAGTTCTTC. This sequence encodes CASSSLTGGVRNEQFF.

This clonotype was counted at least ten times. The rearrangement uses TRBV7-2 and TRBJ2-7; TRBD2 matches 8 bases. V gave up 4 bases and J gave up 2 bases; unmatched junction bases: 10. The CDR3 length is 16 residues. Looked up from germline, CDR1 is SGHTA and CDR2 is FQGNSA. The CDR3 sequence: CASSSTSAYIAYEQYF. The CDR3 bases are TGTGCCAGCAGCTCGACTAGCGCTTATATCGCCTACGAGCAGTACTTC.

This clonotype was found a few times. The chain couples TRBV7-9 to TRBJ1-4; D perhaps matches TRBD1 (6 bases). The germline CDR1 and CDR2 sequences are SEHNR and FQNEAQ (reference sequence). The CDR3 contains 14 residues. The V gene lost 1 base and the J gene lost 6 bases, with 9 bases spanning the gap. CDR3 sequence reads: CASSLGGRHEKLFF. CDR3 DNA: TGTGCCAGCAGCTTAGGGGGGCGCCATGAAAAACTGTTTTTT.